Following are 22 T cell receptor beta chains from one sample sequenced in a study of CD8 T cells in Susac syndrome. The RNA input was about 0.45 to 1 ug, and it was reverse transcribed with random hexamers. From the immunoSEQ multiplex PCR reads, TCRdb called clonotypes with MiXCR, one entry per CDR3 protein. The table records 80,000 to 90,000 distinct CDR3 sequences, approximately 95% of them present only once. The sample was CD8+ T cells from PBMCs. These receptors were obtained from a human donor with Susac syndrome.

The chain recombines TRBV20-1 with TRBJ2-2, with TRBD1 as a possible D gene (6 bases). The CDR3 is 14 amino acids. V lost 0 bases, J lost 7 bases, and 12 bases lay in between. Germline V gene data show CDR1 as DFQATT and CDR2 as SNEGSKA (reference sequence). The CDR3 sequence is CSARDLQGNGELFF. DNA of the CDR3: TGCAGTGCTAGAGACCTACAGGGAAACGGGGAGCTGTTTTTT.

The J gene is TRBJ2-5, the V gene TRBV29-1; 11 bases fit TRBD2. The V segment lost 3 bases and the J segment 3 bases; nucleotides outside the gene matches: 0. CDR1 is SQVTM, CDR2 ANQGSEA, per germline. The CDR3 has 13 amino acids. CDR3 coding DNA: TGCAGCGTTGATAGCGGGAGGGAAGAGACCCAGTACTTC. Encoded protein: CSVDSGREETQYF.

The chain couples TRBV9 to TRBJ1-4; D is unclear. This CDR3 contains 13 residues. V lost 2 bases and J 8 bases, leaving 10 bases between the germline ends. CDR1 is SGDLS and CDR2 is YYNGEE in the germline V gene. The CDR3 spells CASSVRPKEKLFF. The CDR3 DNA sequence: TGTGCCAGCAGCGTCCGACCCAAGGAAAAACTGTTTTTT.

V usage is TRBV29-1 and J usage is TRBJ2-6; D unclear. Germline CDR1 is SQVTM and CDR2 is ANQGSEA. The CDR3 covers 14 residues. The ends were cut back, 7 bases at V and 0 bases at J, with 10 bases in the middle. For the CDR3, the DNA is TGCAGCGCCGTTGGGGTCTCTGGGGCCAACGTCCTGACTTTC. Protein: CSAVGVSGANVLTF.

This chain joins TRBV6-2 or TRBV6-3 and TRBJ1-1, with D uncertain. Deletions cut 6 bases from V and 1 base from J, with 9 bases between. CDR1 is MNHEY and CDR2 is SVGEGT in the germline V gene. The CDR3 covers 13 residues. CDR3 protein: CASSPGANTEAFF. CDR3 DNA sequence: TGTGCCAGCAGCCCTGGAGCGAACACTGAAGCTTTCTTT.

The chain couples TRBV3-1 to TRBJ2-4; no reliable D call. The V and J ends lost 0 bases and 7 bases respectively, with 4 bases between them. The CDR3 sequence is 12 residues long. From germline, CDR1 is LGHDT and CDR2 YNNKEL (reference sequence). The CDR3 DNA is TGTGCCAGCAGCCAAGAGGGGAACATTCAGTACTTC. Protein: CASSQEGNIQYF. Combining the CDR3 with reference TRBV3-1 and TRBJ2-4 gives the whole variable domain DTAVSQTPKYLVTQMGNDKSIKCEQNLGHDTMYWYKQDSKKFLKIMFSYNNKELIINETVPNRFSPKSPDKAHLNLHINSLELGDSAVYFCASSQEGNIQYFGAGTRLSVL.

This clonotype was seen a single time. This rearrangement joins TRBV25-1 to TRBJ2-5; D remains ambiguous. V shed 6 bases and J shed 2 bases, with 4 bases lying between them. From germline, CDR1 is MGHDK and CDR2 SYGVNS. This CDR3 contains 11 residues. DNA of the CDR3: TGTGCCAGCAGACTACAAGAGACCCAGTACTTC. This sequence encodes CASRLQETQYF.

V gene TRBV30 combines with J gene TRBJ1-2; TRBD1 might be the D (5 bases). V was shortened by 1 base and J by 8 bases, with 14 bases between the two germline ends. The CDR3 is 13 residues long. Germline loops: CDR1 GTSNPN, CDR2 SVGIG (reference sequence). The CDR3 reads CAWSEGAGPGYTF. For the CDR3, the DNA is TGTGCCTGGAGTGAAGGGGCCGGTCCCGGCTACACCTTC.

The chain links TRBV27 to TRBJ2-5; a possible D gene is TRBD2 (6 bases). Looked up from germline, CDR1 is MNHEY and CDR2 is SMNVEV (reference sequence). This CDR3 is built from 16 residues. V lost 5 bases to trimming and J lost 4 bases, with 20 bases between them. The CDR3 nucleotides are TGTGCCAGCAGTGCTCTGGAGGGGTCCCTTCGAGAGACCCAGTACTTC. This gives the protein CASSALEGSLRETQYF.

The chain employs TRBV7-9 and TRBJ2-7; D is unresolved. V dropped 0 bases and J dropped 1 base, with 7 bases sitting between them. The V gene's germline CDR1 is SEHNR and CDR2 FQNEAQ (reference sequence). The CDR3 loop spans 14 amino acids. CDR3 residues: CASSLAAASYEQYF. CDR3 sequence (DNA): TGTGCCAGCAGCTTAGCAGCCGCTTCCTACGAGCAGTACTTC. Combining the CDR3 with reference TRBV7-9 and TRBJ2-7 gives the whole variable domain DTGVSQNPRHKITKRGQNVTFRCDPISEHNRLYWYRQTLGQGPEFLTYFQNEAQLEKSRLLSDRFSAERPKGSFSTLEIQRTEQGDSAMYLCASSLAAASYEQYFGPGTRLTVT.

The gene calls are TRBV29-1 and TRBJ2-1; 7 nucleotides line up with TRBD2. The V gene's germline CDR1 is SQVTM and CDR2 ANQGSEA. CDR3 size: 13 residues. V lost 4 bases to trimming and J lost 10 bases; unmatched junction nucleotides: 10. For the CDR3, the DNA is TGCAGCGTTGGTCTAGCGGAGACTTGGGAGCAGTTCTTC. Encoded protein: CSVGLAETWEQFF.

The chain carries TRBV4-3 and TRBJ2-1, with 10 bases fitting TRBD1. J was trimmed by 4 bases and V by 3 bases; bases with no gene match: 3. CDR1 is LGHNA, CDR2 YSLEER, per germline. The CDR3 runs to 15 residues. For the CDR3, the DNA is TGCGCCAGCAGCCAGGGGACAGGGGAGTACAATGAGCAGTTCTTC. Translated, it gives CASSQGTGEYNEQFF.

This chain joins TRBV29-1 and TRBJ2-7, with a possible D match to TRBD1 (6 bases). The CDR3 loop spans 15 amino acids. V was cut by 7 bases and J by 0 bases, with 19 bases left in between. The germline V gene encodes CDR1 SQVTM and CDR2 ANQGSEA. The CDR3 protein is CSASGQGKYSYEQYF. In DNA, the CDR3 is TGCAGCGCCTCGGGGCAGGGGAAGTACTCCTACGAGCAGTACTTC.

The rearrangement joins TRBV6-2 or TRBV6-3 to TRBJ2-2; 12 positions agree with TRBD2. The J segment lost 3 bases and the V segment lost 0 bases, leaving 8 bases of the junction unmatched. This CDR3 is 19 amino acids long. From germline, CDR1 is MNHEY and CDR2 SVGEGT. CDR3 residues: CASSYSLTSGSGDTGELFF. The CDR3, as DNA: TGTGCCAGCAGTTACTCACTGACTAGCGGGAGCGGGGACACCGGGGAGCTGTTTTTT.

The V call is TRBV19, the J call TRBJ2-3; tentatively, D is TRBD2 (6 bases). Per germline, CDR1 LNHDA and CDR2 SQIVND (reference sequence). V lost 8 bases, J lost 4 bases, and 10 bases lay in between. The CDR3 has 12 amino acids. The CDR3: CASQGLADTQYF. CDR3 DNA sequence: TGTGCCAGTCAGGGACTTGCAGATACGCAGTATTTT.

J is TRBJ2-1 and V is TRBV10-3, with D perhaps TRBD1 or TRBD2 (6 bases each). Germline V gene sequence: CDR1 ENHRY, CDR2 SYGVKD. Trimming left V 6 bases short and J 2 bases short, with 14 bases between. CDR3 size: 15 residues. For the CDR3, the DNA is TGTGCCATCAGCCCCCGAGGGGGGCCCTACAATGAGCAGTTCTTC. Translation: CAISPRGGPYNEQFF.

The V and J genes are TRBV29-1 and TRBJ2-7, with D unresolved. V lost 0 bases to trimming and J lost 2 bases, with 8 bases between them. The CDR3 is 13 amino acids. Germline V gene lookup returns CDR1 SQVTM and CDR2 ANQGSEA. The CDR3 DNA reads TGCAGCGTTGAAGATGTGAGAACCTACGAGCAGTACTTC. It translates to CSVEDVRTYEQYF.

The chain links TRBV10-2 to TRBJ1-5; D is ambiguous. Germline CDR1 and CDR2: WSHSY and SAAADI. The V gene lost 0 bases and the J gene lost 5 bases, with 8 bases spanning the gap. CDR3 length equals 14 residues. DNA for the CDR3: TGCGCCAGCAGTGAGTCCCGGGGAGATCAGCCCCAGCATTTT. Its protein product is CASSESRGDQPQHF.

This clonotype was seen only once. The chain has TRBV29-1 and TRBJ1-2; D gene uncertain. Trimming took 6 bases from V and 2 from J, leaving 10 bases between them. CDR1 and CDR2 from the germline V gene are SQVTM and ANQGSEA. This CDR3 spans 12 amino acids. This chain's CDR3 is CSVPRENYGYTF. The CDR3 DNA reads TGCAGCGTGCCGAGGGAGAACTATGGCTACACCTTC.

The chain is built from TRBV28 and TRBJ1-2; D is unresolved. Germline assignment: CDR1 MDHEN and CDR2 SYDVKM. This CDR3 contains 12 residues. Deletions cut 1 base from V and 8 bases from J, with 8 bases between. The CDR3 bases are TGTGCCAGCAGTTTATTAGGGAGAGGCTACACCTTC. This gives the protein CASSLLGRGYTF.

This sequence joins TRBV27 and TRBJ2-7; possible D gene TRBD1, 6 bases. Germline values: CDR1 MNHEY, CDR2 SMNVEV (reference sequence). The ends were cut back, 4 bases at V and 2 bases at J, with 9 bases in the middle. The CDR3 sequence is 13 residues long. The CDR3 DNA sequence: TGTGCCAGCAGTTCGGACAGCACCTACGAGCAGTACTTC. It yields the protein CASSSDSTYEQYF.

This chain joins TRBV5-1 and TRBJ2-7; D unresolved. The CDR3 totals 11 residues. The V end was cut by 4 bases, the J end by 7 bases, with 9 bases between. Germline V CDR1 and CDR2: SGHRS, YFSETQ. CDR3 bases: TGCGCCAGCAGCGGGCCGTTGGAGCAGTACTTC. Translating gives CASSGPLEQYF.